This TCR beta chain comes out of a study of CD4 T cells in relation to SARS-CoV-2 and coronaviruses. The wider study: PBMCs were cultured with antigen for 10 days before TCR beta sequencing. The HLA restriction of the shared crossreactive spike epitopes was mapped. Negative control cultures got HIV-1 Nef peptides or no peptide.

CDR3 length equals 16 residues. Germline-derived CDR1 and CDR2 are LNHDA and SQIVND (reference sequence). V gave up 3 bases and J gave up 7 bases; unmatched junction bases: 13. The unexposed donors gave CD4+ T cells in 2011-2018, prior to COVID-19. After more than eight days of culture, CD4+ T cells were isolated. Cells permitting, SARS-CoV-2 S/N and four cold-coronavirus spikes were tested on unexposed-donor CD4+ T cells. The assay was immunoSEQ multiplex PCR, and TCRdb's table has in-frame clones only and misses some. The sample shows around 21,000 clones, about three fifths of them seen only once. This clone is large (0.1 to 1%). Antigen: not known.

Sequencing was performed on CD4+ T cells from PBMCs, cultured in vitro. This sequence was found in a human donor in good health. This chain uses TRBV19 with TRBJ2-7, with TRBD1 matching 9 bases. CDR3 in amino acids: CASSIGRDRVSREQYF. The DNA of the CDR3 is TGTGCCAGTAGTATTGGCCGGGACAGGGTCTCTCGGGAGCAGTACTTC.